The clone carrying this T cell receptor beta chain was seen a few times. The V gene's germline CDR1 is PRHDT and CDR2 FYEKMQ (reference sequence). V shed 5 bases and J shed 0 bases, with 14 bases lying between them. The CDR3 length is 16 residues. This sample is drawn from a study of blood T cell repertoires in COVID-19. Libraries were prepared by immunoSEQ multiplex PCR; TCRdb keeps only in-frame clonotypes and omits some of them. There are tens of thousands of clones in the sample; about four fifths occur only once, and 3.5% to 4% lies in the top ten. This clonotype originated in a man between 45 and 60 years old with acute or convalescent COVID-19. Source material: peripheral blood. The gene calls are TRBV13 and TRBJ2-1, with D perhaps TRBD2 (5 bases). The CDR3: CASSHDRGSSYNEQFF. As DNA, the CDR3 is TGTGCCAGCAGCCATGATCGAGGGAGCTCCTACAATGAGCAGTTCTTC.